Listed here are 11 T cell receptor beta chains from one sample, sequenced in a study of multiple sclerosis patients with progressive multifocal leukoencephalopathy. Time point in this sample: time of PML onset. Measured with immunoSEQ multiplex PCR; TCRdb has only the in-frame clones, and not every one. This sample has about 31,000 clones, with roughly 90% found just once. Sequencing used PBMCs, obtained from a patient treated with natalizumab. Receptor source: a woman aged 40 to 50 with progressive multifocal leukoencephalopathy.

CDR3: CAAAPSGTYKNIQYF. DNA of the CDR3: TGTGCCGCGGCCCCCTCCGGGACCTATAAAAACATTCAGTACTTC. The chain has TRBV19 and TRBJ2-4, with D perhaps being TRBD1 or TRBD2 (5 bases each). This CDR3 contains 15 residues. Trimming shortened V by 11 bases and J by 4 bases, and 21 bases separated the two germline ends. Germline CDR1 LNHDA, CDR2 SQIVND (reference sequence).

The chain links TRBV29-1 to TRBJ1-1, with no clear D. The CDR3 consists of 12 residues. Germline CDR1 reads SQVTM; CDR2 reads ANQGSEA. V was trimmed by 6 bases and J by 1 base, leaving 9 bases between them. The CDR3 sequence: CSVVTANTEAFF. CDR3 DNA sequence: TGCAGCGTCGTGACTGCGAACACTGAAGCTTTCTTT.

CDR3: CASSLVSGGVGYTF. Here the CDR3 DNA reads TGTGCCAGCAGCTTAGTCTCCGGGGGAGTCGGCTACACCTTC. The V call is TRBV7-9, the J call TRBJ1-2, with a possible D match to TRBD1 (5 bases). CDR1 is SEHNR, CDR2 FQNEAQ, per germline (reference sequence). The CDR3 is 14 amino acids. The V end was cut by 1 base, the J end by 8 bases, with 14 bases between.

The genes are TRBV30 and TRBJ2-3; 10 bases agree with TRBD2. CDR1 and CDR2 from the germline V gene are GTSNPN and SVGIG (reference sequence). V trimming: 2 bases; J trimming: 4 bases; junction bases outside the gene matches: 6. The CDR3 totals 15 residues. CDR3 in amino acids: CAWSPPLAGADTQYF. Here the CDR3 DNA reads TGTGCCTGGAGTCCTCCGCTAGCGGGAGCAGATACGCAGTATTTT.

The chain couples TRBV7-2 to TRBJ2-3; possibly TRBD2 for D (6 bases). Trimming stripped 5 bases from V and 0 bases from J, with 9 bases between. Germline V gene data show CDR1 as SGHTA and CDR2 as FQGNSA. The CDR3 covers 14 residues. Here the CDR3 reads CASSRSGSTDTQYF. The DNA for the CDR3 is TGTGCCAGCAGCCGTAGCGGAAGCACAGATACGCAGTATTTT.

The chain links TRBV18 to TRBJ2-1; maybe TRBD2 (6 bases). This CDR3 has 14 amino acids. Deletions cut 4 bases from V and 2 bases from J, with 9 bases between. The germline V gene has CDR1 KGHSH and CDR2 LQKENI. The CDR3 reads CASSRGTPYNEQFF. CDR3 nucleotides: TGTGCCAGCTCACGCGGGACCCCCTACAATGAGCAGTTCTTC.

This clone was seen a handful of times. This rearrangement joins TRBV18 to TRBJ2-1, with 8 nucleotides matching TRBD1. J gave up 5 bases and V 4 bases, and 10 bases lay outside the gene matches. The CDR3 runs 16 residues. In germline, CDR1 is KGHSH, CDR2 LQKENI. The CDR3 sequence is CASSLDFGTGNNEQFF. In DNA form, the CDR3 reads TGTGCCAGCTCACTTGACTTCGGGACAGGTAACAATGAGCAGTTCTTC. Together with reference TRBV18 and TRBJ2-1, the CDR3 gives the full variable domain: NAGVMQNPRHLVRRRGQEARLRCSPMKGHSHVYWYRQLPEEGLKFMVYLQKENIIDESGMPKERFSAEFPKEGPSILRIQQVVRGDSAAYFCASSLDFGTGNNEQFFGPGTRLTVL.

This clone has only one observation. This rearrangement joins TRBV7-2 to TRBJ1-1, with no clear D. The V end was cut by 5 bases, the J end by 0 bases, with 13 bases between. Germline-derived CDR1 and CDR2 are SGHTA and FQGNSA. CDR3 length equals 15 residues. CDR3 sequence reads: CASSGLGSMNTEAFF. The CDR3 DNA follows: TGTGCCAGCAGCGGGCTCGGGAGCATGAACACTGAAGCTTTCTTT.

J is TRBJ1-5 and V is TRBV6-1; TRBD1 might be the D (6 bases). This CDR3 has 15 residues. Trimming took off 2 bases at V and 6 bases at J, with 14 bases between the two ends. Per the germline V gene, CDR1 is MNHNS and CDR2 is SASEGT. The CDR3 reads CASSELGRGRQPQHF. The CDR3 bases are TGTGCCAGCAGTGAATTGGGCAGGGGTCGTCAGCCCCAGCATTTT.

A few counts support this clone. CDR3 in DNA: TGTGCCAGCAGCTTAGATGACAAAGCTGGAAACACCATATATTTT. Translation: CASSLDDKAGNTIYF. V gene TRBV7-2 combines with J gene TRBJ1-3, with no clear D. CDR1 SGHTA and CDR2 FQGNSA come from the germline V gene. V lost 1 base and J lost 2, with 9 bases in between. The CDR3 runs to 15 residues.

The rearrangement links TRBV5-5 to TRBJ2-7; possibly TRBD2 for D (5 bases). This CDR3 is 14 amino acids long. Germline V lookup: CDR1 SGHKS, CDR2 YYEKEE (reference sequence). Between the trimmed V and J ends, which lost 7 bases and 0 bases, there was a span of 14 bases. The DNA for the CDR3 is TGTGCCAGCGTGACTAATCCGAGCTCCTACGAGCAGTACTTC. The encoded protein is CASVTNPSSYEQYF.